This T cell receptor (beta chain) came from a study of T cells in Graves' hyperthyroidism and ophthalmopathy. Study-wide findings and caveats: The model predicted ophthalmopathy a median roughly six months before onset.

This clonotype was recorded at least ten times. Its target is not known. Researchers took RNA transcripts and amplified the TCR beta CDR3 regions from them. TCR CDR3 underwent first-round RT-PCR with the HTBI primer set. Each CDR3 protein gets one entry after TCRdb re-called the multiplex PCR reads with MiXCR. This table holds some 350,000 distinct CDR3 sequences, roughly 15% found once. The CDR3 is 15 residues long. CDR1 and CDR2 (germline): SEHNR, FQNEAQ (reference sequence). V was clipped by 4 bases and J by 3 bases; unmatched bases: 4. Specimen: blood. The sequence came from a woman aged 55-70 years with Graves' ophthalmopathy. V usage is TRBV7-9 and J usage is TRBJ2-3; 10 nucleotides line up with TRBD1. This CDR3 is CASSSPDRGTDTQYF. CDR3 DNA: TGTGCCAGCAGCTCCCCGGACAGGGGGACAGATACGCAGTATTTT.